This T cell receptor beta chain originates from a study of cytomegalovirus exposure and HLA in healthy donors. Study-level results: For cytomegalovirus status, the classifier reportedly gave diagnoses with high specificity and sensitivity.

The PCR used 60 Vbeta and 13 Jbeta primers. The table came from immunoSEQ multiplex PCR; TCRdb's copy has only in-frame clones and leaves some out. The repertoire holds about 160,000 clones, with around four fifths as singletons. Trimming removed 0 bases from V and 9 bases from J; junction bases left unmatched: 6. The germline V gene has CDR1 SGHTA and CDR2 FQGTGA. This CDR3 comprises 15 residues. On this clone: Antigen: not known.

The clonotype comes from a man aged 30 to 39 in good health and CMV-seronegative. The sample was PBMCs. V is TRBV7-3 and J is TRBJ2-1, with TRBD2 identical over 9 bases. The CDR3, as DNA: TGTGCCAGCAGCTTAACAGCGGGAGGTGTCGGTGAGCAGTTCTTC. Translated: CASSLTAGGVGEQFF. The variable domain in full, with the rest retrieved from reference TRBV7-3 and TRBJ2-1, is GAGVSQTPSNKVTEKGKYVELRCDPISGHTALYWYRQSLGQGPEFLIYFQGTGAADDSGLPNDRFFAVRPEGSVSTLKIQRTERGDSAVYLCASSLTAGGVGEQFFGPGTRLTVL.